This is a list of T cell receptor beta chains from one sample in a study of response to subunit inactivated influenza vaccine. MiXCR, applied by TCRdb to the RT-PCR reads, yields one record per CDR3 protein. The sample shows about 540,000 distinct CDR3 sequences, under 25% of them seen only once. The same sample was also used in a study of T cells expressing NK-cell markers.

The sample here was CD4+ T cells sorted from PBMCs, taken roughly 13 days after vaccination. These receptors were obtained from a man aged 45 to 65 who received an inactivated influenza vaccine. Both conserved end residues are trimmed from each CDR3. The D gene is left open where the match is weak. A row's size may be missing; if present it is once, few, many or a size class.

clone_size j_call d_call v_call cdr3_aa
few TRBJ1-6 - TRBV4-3 ASSQDGGGSPLH
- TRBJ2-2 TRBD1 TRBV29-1 SANRDRDTGELF
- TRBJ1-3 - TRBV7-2 ASSLKRGNTIY
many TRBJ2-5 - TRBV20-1 SARTRQGQETQY
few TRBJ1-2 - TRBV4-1 ASSQRGFSNYGYT
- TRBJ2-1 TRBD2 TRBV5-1 ASSPGSGGPYNEQF
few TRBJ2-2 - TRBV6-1 ASNPRGSGELF
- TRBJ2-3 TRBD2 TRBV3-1 ASSQLSGRIADTQY
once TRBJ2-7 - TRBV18 ASSPPGVPYEQY
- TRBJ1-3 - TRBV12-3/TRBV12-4 ATRSGPGNTIY
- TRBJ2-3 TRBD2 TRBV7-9 ASSSAGGRSDTQY
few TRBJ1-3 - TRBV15 ATGTFSGNTIY
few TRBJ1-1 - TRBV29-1 SVNRDTRTEAF
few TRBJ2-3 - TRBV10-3 AMGAGHSNTDTQY
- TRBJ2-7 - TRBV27 ASSLKYDYEQY
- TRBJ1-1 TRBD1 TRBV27 ASRQTGEGTEAF
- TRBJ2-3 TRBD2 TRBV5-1 ASSTSLLAGITYTQY
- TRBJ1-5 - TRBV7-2 ASSLTYSNQPQH
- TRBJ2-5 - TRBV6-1 ASSKIPWGETQY
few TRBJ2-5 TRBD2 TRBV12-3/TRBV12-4 ASRLAPVETQY
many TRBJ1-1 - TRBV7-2 ASSLDGSWGRAF
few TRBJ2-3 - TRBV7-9 ASIALGTQY
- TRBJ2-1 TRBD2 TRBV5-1 ASSARGGRVNEQF
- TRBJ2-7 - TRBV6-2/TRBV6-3 ASSYSGRHYEQY
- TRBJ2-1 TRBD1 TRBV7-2 ASSLSGTGYYNEQF
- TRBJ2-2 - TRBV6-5 ASRSSGQPNTGELF
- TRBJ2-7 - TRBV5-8 ASSGGIYEQY
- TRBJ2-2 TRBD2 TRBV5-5 ASRLAGGYTGELF
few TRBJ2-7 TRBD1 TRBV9 ASSVGGTGVHEQY
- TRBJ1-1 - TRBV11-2 ASSPSTGGTEAF
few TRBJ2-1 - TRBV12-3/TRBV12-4 ASSLVYSRGRSYNEQF
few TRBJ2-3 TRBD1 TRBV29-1 SVTTGGAGVDTQY
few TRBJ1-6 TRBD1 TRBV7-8 ASSTPQGAQNSPLH
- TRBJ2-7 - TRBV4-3 ASSQEASSYEQY
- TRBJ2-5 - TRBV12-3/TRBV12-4 ASSWAVQETQY
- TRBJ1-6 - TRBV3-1 ASSRPSGQGNSPLH
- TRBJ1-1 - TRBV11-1 ASSLEGYNTEAF
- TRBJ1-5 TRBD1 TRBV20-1 SARTDRGYGNQPQH
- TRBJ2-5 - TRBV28 ASSQGRKTQY
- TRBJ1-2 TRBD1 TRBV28 ASSLIDRGNGYT
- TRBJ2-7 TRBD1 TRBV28 ASSSPGQGGKEQY
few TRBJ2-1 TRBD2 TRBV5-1 ASSLGSGGASEQF
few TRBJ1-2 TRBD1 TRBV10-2 ASSDGDRGGYT
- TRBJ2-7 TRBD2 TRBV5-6 ASSKTSVSYEQY
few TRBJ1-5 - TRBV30 AWDGGVSNQPQH
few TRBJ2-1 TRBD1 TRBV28 ASSPIGQGARNEQF
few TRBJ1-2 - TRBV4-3 ASSLYTNAQGPSPYGYT
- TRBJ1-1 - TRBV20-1 SARYRPTEAF
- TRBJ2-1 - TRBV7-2 ASSLVAELSDEQF
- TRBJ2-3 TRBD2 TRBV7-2 ASSLIGGTSGTDTQY